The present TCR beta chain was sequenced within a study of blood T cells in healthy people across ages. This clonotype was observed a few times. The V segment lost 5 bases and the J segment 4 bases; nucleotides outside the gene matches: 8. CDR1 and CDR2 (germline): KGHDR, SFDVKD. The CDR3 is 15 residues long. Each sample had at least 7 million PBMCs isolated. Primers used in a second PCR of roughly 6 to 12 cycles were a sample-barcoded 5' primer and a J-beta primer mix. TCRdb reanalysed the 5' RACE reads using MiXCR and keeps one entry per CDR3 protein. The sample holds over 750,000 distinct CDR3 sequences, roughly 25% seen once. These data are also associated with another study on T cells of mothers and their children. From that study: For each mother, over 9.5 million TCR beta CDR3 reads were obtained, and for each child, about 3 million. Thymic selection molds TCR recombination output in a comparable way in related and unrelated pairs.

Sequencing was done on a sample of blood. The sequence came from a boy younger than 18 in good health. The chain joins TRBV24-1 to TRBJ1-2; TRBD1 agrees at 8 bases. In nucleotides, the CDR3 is TGTGCCACCAGTGCCACCGGGACAGGTGCCTATGGCTACACCTTC. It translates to CATSATGTGAYGYTF.